This entry describes one T cell receptor beta chain. There is no known antigen for this receptor. No base quality information exists; no much larger clone differs at one position. The data originate from a study of cytomegalovirus exposure and HLA in healthy donors (dated by TCRdb to 2015 to 2018). The study in broad terms: A later analysis indicated that the 100 to 150 validation repertoires were generated on the platform also employed for the roughly 730 repertoires of the first cohort. To predict cytomegalovirus infection status, the study combined high-throughput TCR immunosequencing, statistical association of individual TCRs with disease status, and machine learning. The aim of the study was to test whether cataloging public T cell receptors could identify signatures of past pathogen exposure. Along with the approximately 700-subject first cohort, a separate validation cohort of 120 different subjects was used.

Ends trimmed: V by 1 base, J by 5 bases; bases unmatched to a gene: 9. The germline V gene gives CDR1 as SGHVS and CDR2 as FNYEAQ. The CDR3 covers 16 residues, taking in both the cysteine and the phenylalanine. CDR3 DNA is the only sequence kept; it has 48 bases, read in frame from the first base. Library generation was performed with the immunoSEQ multiplex PCR assay. In the original analysis: A statistical classification framework was developed to diagnose cytomegalovirus status using the catalog of TCR beta chain sequences. In TCRdb, the immuneACCESS table is reduced to in-frame sequences with V and J assigned. These tables do not hold every clone; where another copy was compared, an unresolved V gene accounts for under half, and the others remain unexplained. The DNA gave D and trimming, while V, J and clone size come from that table. The sample includes roughly 200,000 clones, with about 81% observed a single time. Less than 1.5% of the sample comes from the top ten.

Findings and caveats that apply to the study as a whole: Of the cluster scores, around 95% were above 0 in a later analysis, which found that TCRs clustered in the first cohort also tended to co-occur in the roughly 130 validation repertoires. According to the authors, the approach could potentially be generalized to other disease states and immunological phenotypes. Most TCR sequences were seen in very few donors, while some public TCRs were found in many individuals. In the study, 150 to 200 TCR beta chains were listed as associated with cytomegalovirus. A later analysis had no HLA typing for the validation cohort, so co-occurrence there was scored across all 110 or so repertoires. Three of the identified cytomegalovirus-associated TCR beta chains were confirmed in vitro to be specific for cytomegalovirus antigens. The classifier was reported to diagnose cytomegalovirus status with high specificity and sensitivity in both the original cohort and the validation cohort.

The donors belonged to the validation cohort of roughly 120 subjects, which was separate from the approximately 700-subject first cohort. The rearranged segments are TRBV7-6 and TRBJ2-7, and 9 junctional nucleotides match TRBD1. The clonotype comes from a woman in her 30s in good health and CMV-seronegative. The sequenced sample consisted of PBMCs. The DNA reads as follows: TGTGCCAGCAGCTTAGGCCCGGGACAGGGCCGTCACGAGCAGTACTTC. Its product reads: CASSLGPGQGRHEQYF. Reference TRBV7-6 and TRBJ2-7 genes cover what lies past the CDR3, so the full variable domain is GAGVSQSPRYKVTKRGQDVALRCDPISGHVSLYWYRQALGQGPEFLTYFNYEAQQDKSGLPNDRFSAERPEGSISTLTIQRTEQRDSAMYRCASSLGPGQGRHEQYFGPGTRLTVT.